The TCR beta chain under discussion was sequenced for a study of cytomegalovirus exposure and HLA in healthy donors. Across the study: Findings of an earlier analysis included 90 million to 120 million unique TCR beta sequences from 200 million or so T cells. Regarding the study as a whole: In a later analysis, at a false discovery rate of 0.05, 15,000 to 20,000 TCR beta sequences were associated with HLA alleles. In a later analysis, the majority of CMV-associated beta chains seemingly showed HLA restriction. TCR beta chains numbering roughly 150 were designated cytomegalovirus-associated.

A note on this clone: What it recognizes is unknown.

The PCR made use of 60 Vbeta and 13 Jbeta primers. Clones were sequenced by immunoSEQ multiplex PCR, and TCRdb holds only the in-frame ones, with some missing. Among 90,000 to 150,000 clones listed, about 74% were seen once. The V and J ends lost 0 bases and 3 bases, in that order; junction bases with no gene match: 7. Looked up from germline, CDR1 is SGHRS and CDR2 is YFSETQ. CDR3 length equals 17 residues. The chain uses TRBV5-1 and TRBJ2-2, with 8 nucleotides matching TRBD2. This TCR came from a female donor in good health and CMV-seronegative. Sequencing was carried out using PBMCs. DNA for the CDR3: TGCGCCAGCAGCTTGGGGAACCGGGGGGGCCACACCGGGGAGCTGTTTTTT. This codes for CASSLGNRGGHTGELFF.